A single TCR beta chain is shown here with its context. Antigen unknown. Germline and genes: mouse. The read terminates 1 residue ahead of where the CDR3 ends, so the germline J gene completes it. The entry originates in a study of tissue T cells after allogeneic stem cell transplantation. Whole-study findings and limits: Only a limited share of tissue TCRs appeared in blood or spleen. Alloreactivity or antigen specificity of tissue TCRs was not determined; some clones might be host cells.

V lost 3 bases to trimming and J lost 0 bases, with 7 bases between them. This CDR3 contains 14 residues. CDR1 and CDR2 (germline): SNHLY, FYNGKV (reference sequence). Clones were sequenced by immunoSEQ multiplex PCR, and TCRdb holds only the in-frame ones, with some missing. Of over 8,500 clones listed, roughly 44% are singletons. The time point is: mouse harvest day 7 after allogeneic transplant. The graft held 10^6 splenic CD5+ T cells and 10^7 T-cell-depleted bone marrow cells. This clonotype originated in a female BALB/c mouse given C57BL/6 T cells with graft-versus-host disease after an allogeneic hematopoietic cell transplant. The sequenced sample was skin. The chain couples TRBV3 to TRBJ2-3; no firm D call. The sequenced part of the CDR3 DNA is TGTGCCAGCAGCTTGGGGTCTAGTGCAGAAACGCTGTAT. This encodes CASSLGSSAETLY. Given in full, the CDR3 is CASSLGSSAETLYF.